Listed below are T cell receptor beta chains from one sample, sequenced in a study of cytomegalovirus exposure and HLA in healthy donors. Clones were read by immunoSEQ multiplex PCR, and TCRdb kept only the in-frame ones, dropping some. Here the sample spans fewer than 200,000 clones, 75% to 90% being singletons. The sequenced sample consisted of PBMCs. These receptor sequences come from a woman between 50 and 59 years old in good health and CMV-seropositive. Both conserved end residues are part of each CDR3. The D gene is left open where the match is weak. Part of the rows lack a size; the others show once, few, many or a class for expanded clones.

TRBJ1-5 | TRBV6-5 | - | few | TGTGCCAGCAGACCACAGGTGGATGGACAGCCCCAGCATTTT | CASRPQVDGQPQHF
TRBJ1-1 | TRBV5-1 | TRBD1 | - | TGCGCCAGCAGCTTGTGGGGACAGGGCGCTGAAGCTTTCTTT | CASSLWGQGAEAFF
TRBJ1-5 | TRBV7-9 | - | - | TGTTCCAGCAGCTTAGGTCGGGTCGGCAACAATCAGCCCCAGCATTTT | CSSSLGRVGNNQPQHF
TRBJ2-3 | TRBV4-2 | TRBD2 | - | TGTGCCAGCACCCCGCGGGGGGAGGGTACGCAGTATTTT | CASTPRGEGTQYF
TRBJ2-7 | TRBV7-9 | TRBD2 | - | TGTGCCAGCAGCCTGACTAGCGGGCGACCCTACGAGCAGTACTTC | CASSLTSGRPYEQYF
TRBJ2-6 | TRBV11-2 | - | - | TGTGCCAGCAGGGCAATGAGGGTGAATGCTGGGGCCAACGTCCTGACTTTC | CASRAMRVNAGANVLTF
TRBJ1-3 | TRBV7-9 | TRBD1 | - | TGTGCCAGCAGCCGCCCGGCCGGACAGGCGGGAAACACCATATATTTT | CASSRPAGQAGNTIYF
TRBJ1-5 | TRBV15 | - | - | TGTGCCACCAGCAGAGATCTGGGCGAGCCCCAGCATTTT | CATSRDLGEPQHF
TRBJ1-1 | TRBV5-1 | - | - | TGCGCCAGCAGCTTGCAGGACCCAGCGGACACTGAAGCTTTCTTT | CASSLQDPADTEAFF
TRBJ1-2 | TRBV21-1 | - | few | TGTGCCAGCGGGCGGGACAGGGATGGCTACACCTTC | CASGRDRDGYTF
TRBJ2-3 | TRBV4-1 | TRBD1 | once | TGCGCCAGCAGCCACACAGGGGCAGATACGCAGTATTTT | CASSHTGADTQYF
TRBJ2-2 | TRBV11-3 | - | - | TGTGCCAGCAGCTTGGGGGGGCCCGGGGAGCTGTTTTTT | CASSLGGPGELFF
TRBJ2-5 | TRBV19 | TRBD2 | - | TGTGCCAGTAGTATAGGACTAGCGGGAGTGGCGGAGACCCAGTACTTC | CASSIGLAGVAETQYF
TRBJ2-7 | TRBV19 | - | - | TGTGCCAGTAGCCGACTCCCCTACGAGCAGTACTTC | CASSRLPYEQYF
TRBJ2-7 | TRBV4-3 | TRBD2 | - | TGCGCCAGCAGCCCGGGACTAGCGGGAGTCTACGAGCAGTACTTC | CASSPGLAGVYEQYF